The rows below give T cell receptor beta chains drawn from one sample of a study of CD8 T cells in Susac syndrome. TCRdb re-called the immunoSEQ multiplex PCR reads through MiXCR, storing one row per CDR3 protein. The sample lists about 83,000 distinct CDR3 sequences, about 95% occurring once. Sequences were obtained from CD8+ T cells from PBMCs. The receptors originated from a human donor with Susac syndrome. Each CDR3 is given with its conserved first and last residue.

V gene,J gene,CDR3 protein
TRBV5-1,TRBJ2-2,CASSIPLGQGPNTGELFF
TRBV29-1,TRBJ2-1,CSVYLAANEQFF
TRBV7-9,TRBJ2-1,CASSHPTATYNEQFF
TRBV5-4,TRBJ2-2,CASSFADFLNTGELFF
TRBV7-8,TRBJ2-6,CASSSRGTSGANVLTF
TRBV20-1,TRBJ2-2,CSARQGDSITGELFF
TRBV20-1,TRBJ2-7,CSARAGVVAYEQYF
TRBV20-1,TRBJ1-1,CSARDYDEAFF
TRBV20-1,TRBJ2-1,CSASGADYNEQFF
TRBV9,TRBJ1-5,CASNEGGNQPQHF
TRBV7-8,TRBJ1-2,CASSLYGEDAEVYGYTF
TRBV18,TRBJ2-1,CASSPRRQGPLNEQFF
TRBV12-3/TRBV12-4,TRBJ2-7,CASSLVLWEQYF
TRBV24-1,TRBJ1-2,CATSDFSTGEDGYTF
TRBV28,TRBJ1-6,CASTYSNRAYNSPLHF
TRBV5-4,TRBJ2-5,CASSGGQGRGETQYF